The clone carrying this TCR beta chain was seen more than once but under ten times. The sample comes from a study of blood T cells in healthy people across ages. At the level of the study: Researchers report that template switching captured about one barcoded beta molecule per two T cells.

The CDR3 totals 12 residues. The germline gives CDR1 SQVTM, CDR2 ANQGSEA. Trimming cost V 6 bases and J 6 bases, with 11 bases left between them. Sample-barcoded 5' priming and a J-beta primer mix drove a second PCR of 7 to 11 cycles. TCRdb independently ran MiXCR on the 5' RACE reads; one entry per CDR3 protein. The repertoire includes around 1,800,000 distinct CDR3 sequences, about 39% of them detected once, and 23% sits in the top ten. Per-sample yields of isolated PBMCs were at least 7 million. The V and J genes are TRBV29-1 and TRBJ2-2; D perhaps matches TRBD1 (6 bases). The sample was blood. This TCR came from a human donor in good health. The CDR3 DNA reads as TGCAGCGTCCCACAGGGCCCCGGGGAGCTGTTTTTT. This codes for CSVPQGPGELFF.